This entry lists 15 T cell receptor beta chains sequenced from one sample in a study of PD-1 blockade in mismatch repair-deficient tumors (dated by TCRdb to about 2017). Library method: the immunoSEQ multiplex PCR assay. TCRdb took over this immuneACCESS table, retaining in-frame rearrangements with V and J assigned. Such tables are incomplete; in checked studies, under half of the missing clones stem from an unresolved V gene, and the remainder is unexplained. Across this sample there are some 120,000 clones, with around 83% seen only once. About 13% of the sample is held by the ten biggest clonotypes. Sequencing was performed on peripheral blood, taken 44 weeks after starting pembrolizumab. The origin of the receptors is an adult with mismatch repair-deficient cancer.

The chain links TRBV29-1 to TRBJ2-5; TRBD2 is a possible D gene (6 bases). CDR3 size: 13 residues. Germline V gene sequence: CDR1 SQVTM, CDR2 ANQGSEA. V lost 6 bases to trimming and J lost 4 bases, with 15 bases between them. CDR3 DNA: TGCAGCGTAACAACCGGGACTTTAGAGACCCAGTACTTC. This sequence encodes CSVTTGTLETQYF.

In DNA form, the CDR3 reads TGTGCCAGCAGTTTGGATTCCCTCCTCTACGAGCAGTACTTC. It yields the protein CASSLDSLLYEQYF. The chain recombines TRBV28 with TRBJ2-7; D not resolved. The V and J ends lost 3 bases and 3 bases respectively, with 12 bases between them. This CDR3 contains 14 residues. Germline V gene lookup returns CDR1 MDHEN and CDR2 SYDVKM.

The V call is TRBV7-3, the J call TRBJ2-1; no reliable D call. The V gene lost 0 bases and the J gene lost 10 bases, with 10 bases spanning the gap. Looked up from germline, CDR1 is SGHTA and CDR2 is FQGTGA. The CDR3 loop spans 13 amino acids. The CDR3 reads CASSLTSEMEQFF. In nucleotides, the CDR3 is TGTGCCAGCAGCTTAACGTCCGAGATGGAGCAGTTCTTC.

V is TRBV7-3 and J is TRBJ2-6; D possibly corresponds to TRBD2 (5 bases). V was trimmed by 6 bases and J by 1 base, leaving 13 bases between them. The CDR3 spans 16 residues. Germline V gives CDR1 SGHTA, CDR2 FQGTGA. CDR3 residues: CASRPNGGSGANVLTF. The CDR3 coding sequence is TGTGCCAGCAGACCCAACGGAGGTTCTGGGGCCAACGTCCTGACTTTC.

The chain uses TRBV28 and TRBJ2-7; D ambiguous. Germline V lookup: CDR1 MDHEN, CDR2 SYDVKM. The CDR3 covers 12 residues. The germline V and J ends were trimmed by 4 bases and 3 bases, with 7 bases remaining between them. CDR3 coding DNA: TGTGCCAGCAGTTCCGCGATCTACGAGCAGTACTTC. Translation: CASSSAIYEQYF.

This clone was recorded a few times. The chain links TRBV19 to TRBJ2-7, with 8 bases fitting TRBD2. The V segment lost 3 bases and the J segment 3 bases; nucleotides outside the gene matches: 7. The germline gives CDR1 LNHDA, CDR2 SQIVND (reference sequence). This CDR3 has 15 residues. Here the CDR3 reads CASSMTSGSGYEQYF. The CDR3 DNA follows: TGTGCCAGTAGTATGACCAGCGGGAGTGGCTACGAGCAGTACTTC.

The J gene is TRBJ2-5, the V gene TRBV11-2; 9 bases line up with TRBD1. Trimming took 5 bases from V and 4 from J; bases not matched to a gene: 5. Germline assignment: CDR1 SGHAT and CDR2 FQNNGV. The CDR3 spans 14 residues. The CDR3 loop reads CASSPRQGGETQYF. Written as DNA, the CDR3 is TGTGCCAGCAGCCCCCGACAGGGGGGAGAGACCCAGTACTTC.

This chain's CDR3 is CSVEDTVQETQYF. The DNA for the CDR3 is TGCAGCGTTGAAGATACGGTCCAAGAGACCCAGTACTTC. This sequence joins TRBV29-1 and TRBJ2-5; D gene unclear. The germline V and J ends were trimmed by 0 bases and 1 base, with 6 bases remaining between them. The CDR3 totals 13 residues. Per germline, CDR1 SQVTM and CDR2 ANQGSEA.

J is TRBJ1-5 and V is TRBV28, with 9 bases matching TRBD1. The junction had 6 bases not matched to a gene; V was cut back by 5 bases and J by 4 bases. Germline assignment: CDR1 MDHEN and CDR2 SYDVKM. The CDR3 extends over 15 amino acids. In DNA, the CDR3 is TGTGCCAGCAGTCAGGACAGGGGCGATAATCAGCCCCAGCATTTT. Protein sequence: CASSQDRGDNQPQHF.

A remark on this clone: At one of its ends the junction is not consistent with the germline gene, which may arise from a read error. Other DNA sequences in this sample translate to the same CDR3. This sequence joins TRBV7-2 and TRBJ1-1; D is uncertain. CDR1 and CDR2 from the germline V gene are SGHTA and FQGNSA. CDR3 length: 13 residues. CDR3 sequence reads: CASRAPVNTEAFF. The CDR3 DNA reads TGTGCCAGCAGGGCCCCTGTGAACACTGAAGCCTTCTTT. The variable domain in full, completed from reference TRBV7-2 and TRBJ1-1, reads GAGVSQSPSNKVTEKGKDVELRCDPISGHTALYWYRQSLGQGLEFLIYFQGNSAPDKSGLPSDRFSAERTGGSVSTLTIQRTQQEDSAVYLCASRAPVNTEAFFGQGTRLTVV.

The V and J genes are TRBV30 and TRBJ2-7; no firm D call. The V end lost 0 bases, the J end lost 3 bases, and 3 bases lay between the germline ends. This CDR3 is 11 amino acids long. Germline values: CDR1 GTSNPN, CDR2 SVGIG (reference sequence). CDR3 residues: CAWSVNYEQYF. The CDR3 region has the DNA TGTGCCTGGAGTGTAAACTACGAGCAGTACTTC.

The rearrangement uses TRBV11-2 and TRBJ2-5, with D maybe TRBD2 (6 bases). CDR1 and CDR2 from the germline V gene are SGHAT and FQNNGV. The CDR3 totals 17 residues. V dropped 5 bases and J dropped 1 base, with 20 bases sitting between them. CDR3 sequence: CASSLGVTGEPQETQYF. The CDR3 DNA reads TGTGCCAGCAGCCTAGGGGTGACGGGAGAACCCCAAGAGACCCAGTACTTC.

This clone was recorded only once. J is TRBJ2-5 and V is TRBV18, with TRBD2 matching 11 bases. V dropped 2 bases and J dropped 7; count of bases not matched to a gene: 15. Germline CDR1 reads KGHSH; CDR2 reads LQKENI. CDR3 length equals 18 residues. CDR3 bases: TGTGCCAGCTCACCAAGGAGCGGGACTAGCGGTTCTGTGTGGACCCAGTACTTC. It translates to CASSPRSGTSGSVWTQYF. Together with reference TRBV18 and TRBJ2-5, the CDR3 gives the full variable domain: NAGVMQNPRHLVRRRGQEARLRCSPMKGHSHVYWYRQLPEEGLKFMVYLQKENIIDESGMPKERFSAEFPKEGPSILRIQQVVRGDSAAYFCASSPRSGTSGSVWTQYFGPGTRLLVL.

This chain joins TRBV29-1 and TRBJ1-2; maybe TRBD1 (6 bases). This CDR3 has 12 amino acids. Looked up from germline, CDR1 is SQVTM and CDR2 is ANQGSEA. V gave up 5 bases and J gave up 8 bases, with 15 bases separating them. CDR3: CSVYGQPRGYTF. The CDR3 region has the DNA TGCAGCGTTTACGGACAGCCAAGAGGCTACACCTTC.

The chain carries TRBV11-2 and TRBJ2-3, with TRBD2 as a possible D gene (6 bases). V lost 5 bases, J lost 4 bases, and 22 bases lay in between. Germline V gives CDR1 SGHAT, CDR2 FQNNGV. The CDR3 sequence is 17 residues long. The CDR3 bases are TGTGCCAGCAGCCCCCCCTGGCCTAGCGTAAAATCAGATACGCAGTATTTT. It yields the protein CASSPPWPSVKSDTQYF.